This T cell receptor (beta chain) was found in a study of patients and donors after allogeneic stem cell transplantation. Between the trimmed V and J ends, which lost 5 bases and 5 bases, there was a span of 16 bases. This CDR3 has 14 residues. TCRdb processed the RT-PCR reads anew with MiXCR; each CDR3 protein has one entry. Counted here are about 160,000 distinct CDR3 sequences, 37% occurring once; the ten biggest clones make up around 50%. This TCR came from a human donor who was either an allogeneic HSCT recipient or a stem cell or donor lymphocyte infusion donor (not recorded which). It is not recorded whose cells these are; they may come from a transplant donor. Material for sequencing was blood, either unsorted or a sorted T cell fraction (not recorded which). The gene calls are TRBV12-3 or TRBV12-4 and TRBJ2-7, with D tentatively TRBD2 (5 bases). CDR3 residues: CASSLDPKRDEQYV. CDR3 nucleotides: TGTGCCAGCAGTCTCGACCCGAAGAGGGACGAGCAGTACGTC.